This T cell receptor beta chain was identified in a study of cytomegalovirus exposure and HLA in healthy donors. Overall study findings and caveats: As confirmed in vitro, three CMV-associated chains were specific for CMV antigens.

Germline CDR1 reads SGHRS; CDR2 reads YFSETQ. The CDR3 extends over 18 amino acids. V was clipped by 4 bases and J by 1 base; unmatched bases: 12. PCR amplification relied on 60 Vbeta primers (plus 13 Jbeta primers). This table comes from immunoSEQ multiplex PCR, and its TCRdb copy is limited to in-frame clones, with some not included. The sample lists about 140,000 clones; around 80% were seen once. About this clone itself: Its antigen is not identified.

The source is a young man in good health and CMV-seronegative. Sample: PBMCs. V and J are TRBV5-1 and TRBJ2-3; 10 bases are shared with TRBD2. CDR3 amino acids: CASSRGLAGAGGTDTQYF. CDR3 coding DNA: TGCGCCAGCAGCAGGGGGCTAGCGGGGGCCGGAGGCACAGATACGCAGTATTTT.